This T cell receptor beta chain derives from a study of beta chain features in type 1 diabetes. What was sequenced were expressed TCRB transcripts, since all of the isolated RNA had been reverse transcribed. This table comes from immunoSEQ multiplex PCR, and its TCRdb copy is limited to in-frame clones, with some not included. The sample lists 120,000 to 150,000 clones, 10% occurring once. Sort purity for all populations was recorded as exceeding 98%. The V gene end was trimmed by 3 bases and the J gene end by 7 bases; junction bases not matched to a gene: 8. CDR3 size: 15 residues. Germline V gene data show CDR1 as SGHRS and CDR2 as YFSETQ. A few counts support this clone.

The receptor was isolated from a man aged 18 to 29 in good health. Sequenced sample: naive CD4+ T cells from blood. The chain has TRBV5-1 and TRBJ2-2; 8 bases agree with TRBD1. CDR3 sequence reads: CASSSRTGSNGELFF. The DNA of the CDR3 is TGCGCCAGCAGCTCCCGGACAGGGAGCAACGGGGAGCTGTTTTTT.